The 10 T cell receptor beta chains below come from one sample, sequenced in a study of T cells in tuberculosis. Measured with immunoSEQ multiplex PCR; TCRdb has only the in-frame clones, and not every one. Altogether 37,000 or so clones are present, 90% to 95% being singletons, with the ten largest covering 9.5% to 13%. Sequenced sample: PBMCs. The receptors derive from a donor aged 10 to 29 with latent tuberculosis or without tuberculosis infection. Some clones in this sample may be carry-over from other donors' samples.

This sequence joins TRBV9 and TRBJ2-5, with 8 bases fitting TRBD2. From germline, CDR1 is SGDLS and CDR2 YYNGEE. This CDR3 is built from 15 residues. V dropped 3 bases and J dropped 0; count of bases not matched to a gene: 4. CDR3 in DNA: TGTGCCAGCAGCGACGGGGGGGCTCACCAAGAGACCCAGTACTTC. The encoded protein is CASSDGGAHQETQYF. Based on the CDR3 plus reference TRBV9 and TRBJ2-5, the full variable domain is DSGVTQTPKHLITATGQRVTLRCSPRSGDLSVYWYQQSLDQGLQFLIQYYNGEERAKGNILERFSAQQFPDLHSELNLSSLELGDSALYFCASSDGGAHQETQYFGPGTRLLVL.

The chain combines TRBV28 with TRBJ1-1; tentatively, D is TRBD1 (5 bases). Germline loops: CDR1 MDHEN, CDR2 SYDVKM. This CDR3 region has 17 residues. The V and J ends lost 2 bases and 3 bases respectively, with 19 bases between them. CDR3 coding DNA: TGTGCCAGCAGTTTAGGACAAAAGTCCCGGTATTACACTGAAGCTTTCTTT. It is translated as CASSLGQKSRYYTEAFF.

The DNA for the CDR3 is TGTGCTAGTGGTTCTACAGGGAGGGTACTCAATGAGCAGTTCTTC. Protein: CASGSTGRVLNEQFF. The rearrangement uses TRBV12-5 and TRBJ2-1; possibly TRBD2 for D (7 bases). The CDR3 loop spans 15 amino acids. CDR1 and CDR2 (germline): LGHNT, FRNRAP. V shed 4 bases and J shed 6 bases, with 16 bases lying between them.

This chain connects TRBV30 to TRBJ1-1; a possible D gene is TRBD1 (5 bases). The germline CDR1 and CDR2 sequences are GTSNPN and SVGIG (reference sequence). V lost 0 bases, J lost 6 bases, and 8 bases lay in between. The CDR3 has 12 amino acids. CDR3 sequence: CAWSVRGPEAFF. The CDR3 nucleotides read TGTGCCTGGAGTGTTAGGGGCCCTGAAGCTTTCTTT.

The V gene is TRBV4-3, the J gene TRBJ2-7; D perhaps matches TRBD2 (6 bases). Germline CDR1 reads LGHNA; CDR2 reads YSLEER. V lost 6 bases and J lost 3, with 15 bases in between. This CDR3 has 14 amino acids. The CDR3 is CASSPAGGNYEQYF. Here the CDR3 DNA reads TGCGCCAGCAGTCCCGCCGGCGGGAACTACGAGCAGTACTTC.

This chain joins TRBV29-1 and TRBJ2-5; perhaps TRBD1 as D (7 bases). The germline CDR1 and CDR2 sequences are SQVTM and ANQGSEA. The germline V and J ends were trimmed by 7 bases and 5 bases, with 17 bases remaining between them. The length of the CDR3 is 13 residues. DNA of the CDR3: TGCAGCGCCGAGCGGGTGACAGGGGAGACCCAGTACTTC. This encodes CSAERVTGETQYF.

This chain uses TRBV25-1 with TRBJ1-1, with D unresolved. CDR3 length: 16 amino acids. Germline loops: CDR1 MGHDK, CDR2 SYGVNS. V dropped 0 bases and J dropped 5 bases, with 16 bases sitting between them. The CDR3 nucleotides read TGTGCCAGCAGTGAATATTACGAGGGCCGAGGGACTGAAGCTTTCTTT. Translated: CASSEYYEGRGTEAFF. Full variable domain (remainder filled in from reference TRBV25-1 and TRBJ1-1): EADIYQTPRYLVIGTGKKITLECSQTMGHDKMYWYQQDPGMELHLIHYSYGVNSTEKGDLSSESTVSRIRTEHFPLTLESARPSHTSQYLCASSEYYEGRGTEAFFGQGTRLTVV.

This sequence joins TRBV5-6 and TRBJ1-2, with D unresolved. Germline V CDR1 and CDR2: SGHDT, YYEEEE. V lost 0 bases and J 8 bases, leaving 14 bases between the germline ends. The length of the CDR3 is 14 residues. The CDR3 DNA follows: TGTGCCAGCAGCTTGGCTGGAGAAGTGGAAGGCTACACCTTC. Protein sequence: CASSLAGEVEGYTF.

The chain combines TRBV25-1 with TRBJ1-3; a possible D gene is TRBD1 (5 bases). This CDR3 is 15 amino acids long. Per the germline V gene, CDR1 is MGHDK and CDR2 is SYGVNS. V was clipped by 3 bases and J by 2 bases, with 11 bases between them. The chain's CDR3 is CASSDFGGAGNTIYF. DNA of the CDR3: TGTGCCAGCAGTGATTTCGGGGGAGCTGGAAACACCATATATTTT.

The V gene is TRBV2, the J gene TRBJ2-6; D might be TRBD1 (5 bases). The CDR3 is 15 amino acids. The V gene's germline CDR1 is SNHLY and CDR2 FYNNEI. Trimming removed 2 bases from V and 2 bases from J, with 7 bases in between. CDR3 sequence: CASSESRAGANVLTF. The CDR3 DNA is TGTGCCAGCAGTGAATCCAGGGCTGGGGCCAACGTCCTGACTTTC.